This TCR beta chain derives from a study of T cell changes during pregnancy in multiple sclerosis. Repertoires were generated with immunoSEQ multiplex PCR, while TCRdb's copy carries only in-frame clones and drops some. The top ten clones hold 11% of a sample with more than 25,000 clones, nearly 90% of them seen once. Deletions cut 6 bases from V and 7 bases from J, with 7 bases between. In germline, CDR1 is SGDLS, CDR2 YYNGEE. CDR3 length: 10 residues. The J gene is TRBJ1-2, the V gene TRBV9, with D tentatively TRBD1 (6 bases). This TCR derives from a female donor with multiple sclerosis, enrolled in a pregnancy study. The sequences come from CD8+ T cells from peripheral blood mononuclear cells, collected in the third trimester of pregnancy. The CDR3 DNA sequence: TGTGCCAGCACAGGGGCTGGCTACACCTTC. Its translation: CASTGAGYTF.